This T cell receptor (beta chain) was found in a study of OX40 agonist ivuxolimab in advanced cancers. Study as a whole: Clinicians treated patients with ivuxolimab, an agonistic anti-OX40 (CD134) antibody. Enrolled patients in dose escalation had cancers that were hepatocellular carcinoma, melanoma, renal cell or head and neck cancer. The study gave patients intravenous ivuxolimab at 0.01 to 10 mg/kg every 2 weeks. Study results and limitations: Expanded clones belonging to CD8+ T cells outnumbered, on average, those of CD4+.

CDR1 and CDR2 from the germline V gene are LNHDA and SQIVND (reference sequence). The CDR3 runs to 14 residues. V was cut by 10 bases and J by 0 bases, with 13 bases left in between. Produced via immunoSEQ multiplex PCR; TCRdb's table is partial and in-frame only. The sample has tens of thousands of clones, around 85% seen once; the top ten hold under 45%. Regarding this clone: Its antigen is not known.

Material: CD4+ or CD8+ T cells sorted from blood, obtained in a trial of the OX40 agonist ivuxolimab. The TCR comes from an adult with an advanced solid tumor such as melanoma, head and neck, liver or kidney cancer. The chain joins TRBV19 to TRBJ1-3; D uncertain. CDR3 loop: CATRTLHSGNTIYF. Written as DNA, the CDR3 is TGTGCCACCCGGACGTTACACTCTGGAAACACCATATATTTT.